This T cell receptor beta chain derives from a study of blood T cell repertoires in COVID-19. The germline CDR1 and CDR2 sequences are LNHDA and SQIVND (reference sequence). Trimming cost V 4 bases and J 2 bases, with 9 bases left between them. The CDR3 runs to 14 residues. The method was immunoSEQ multiplex PCR; TCRdb's version includes in-frame clones alone and lacks a portion of them. There are around 230,000 clones in the sample; just over 85% occur only once, and around 10% lies in the top ten. As for this clone: The sample contains more than one DNA sequence encoding this CDR3.

Seattle patients were enrolled while actively infected and followed longitudinally. Sequences were obtained from peripheral blood. This chain uses TRBV19 with TRBJ1-5; D not resolved. The receptor comes from a man aged 45-65 years with COVID-19, enrolled during active disease. The CDR3 spells CASSTTGGNQPQHF. The CDR3 DNA sequence: TGTGCCAGTAGTACCACGGGAGGCAATCAGCCCCAGCATTTT. The full variable domain, completed using reference TRBV19 and TRBJ1-5, is DGGITQSPKYLFRKEGQNVTLSCEQNLNHDAMYWYRQDPGQGLRLIYYSQIVNDFQKGDIAEGYSVSREKKESFPLTVTSAQKNPTAFYLCASSTTGGNQPQHFGDGTRLSIL.